The 12 T cell receptor beta chains presented below share a single source sample, sequenced in a study of blood T cell repertoires in COVID-19. Clones were sequenced by immunoSEQ multiplex PCR, and TCRdb holds only the in-frame ones, with some missing. Among 150,000 or so clones listed, 85% to 90% were seen once. Sequenced input: PBMCs or T cells enriched from blood (not recorded which). The source is a woman in her forties or fifties who had recovered from COVID-19.

The rearrangement uses TRBV5-4 and TRBJ1-1; 7 bases line up with TRBD1. Germline lookup yields CDR1 SGHNT and CDR2 YYREEE (reference sequence). This CDR3 is built from 15 residues. J gave up 3 bases and V 0 bases, and 5 bases lay outside the gene matches. The CDR3 region has the DNA TGTGCCAGCAGCTTGGTCGGCAGGGGGTACACTGAAGCTTTCTTT. This sequence encodes CASSLVGRGYTEAFF.

The CDR3 reads CATSRGFFWTVNGYTF. CDR3 nucleotides: TGTGCCACCAGCAGGGGTTTTTTTTGGACAGTTAATGGCTACACCTTC. This chain joins TRBV15 and TRBJ1-2; tentative D call: TRBD1 (6 bases). CDR1 LNHNV and CDR2 YYDKDF come from the germline V gene (reference sequence). The CDR3 length is 16 residues. The germline V and J ends were trimmed by 3 bases and 6 bases, with 20 bases remaining between them.

The chain links TRBV4-3 to TRBJ2-2; TRBD1 matches 10 bases. Germline trimming cut 1 base from V and 5 bases from J; bases unmatched to any gene: 4. The CDR3 is made up of 16 amino acids. CDR1 is LGHNA and CDR2 is YSLEER in the germline V gene. The CDR3 reads CASSQGQGAFTGELFF. CDR3 nucleotide sequence: TGCGCCAGCAGCCAAGGACAGGGGGCGTTTACCGGGGAGCTGTTTTTT.

The chain joins TRBV11-3 to TRBJ1-6; 7 bases are a match to TRBD1. CDR3 size: 14 residues. Germline V gene lookup returns CDR1 SGHNT and CDR2 YENEEA. Trimming cost V 8 bases and J 9 bases; bases outside gene matches: 10. The CDR3 DNA is TGTGCCAGCTCGAGACAGGGTCAGGGTTCACCCCTCCACTTT. Translated, it gives CASSRQGQGSPLHF.

This clone is a singleton in its sample. The V gene is TRBV19, the J gene TRBJ2-2; 11 bases are a match to TRBD2. CDR3 length: 17 amino acids. Trimming cost V 5 bases and J 1 base; bases outside gene matches: 6. CDR1 LNHDA and CDR2 SQIVND come from the germline V gene (reference sequence). Written as DNA, the CDR3 is TGTGCCAGTAGTGCCCAACTAGCGGGGGTGAACACCGGGGAGCTGTTTTTT. This codes for CASSAQLAGVNTGELFF.

V is TRBV7-2 and J is TRBJ1-2; D gene unclear. CDR1 SGHTA and CDR2 FQGNSA come from the germline V gene. The V end lost 7 bases, the J end lost 2 bases, and 17 bases lay between the germline ends. CDR3 length: 15 amino acids. CDR3 sequence reads: CASNHPLQLNYGYTF. In DNA, the CDR3 is TGTGCCAGCAACCACCCATTACAGCTAAACTATGGCTACACCTTC.

This chain uses TRBV27 with TRBJ2-7; D remains ambiguous. Germline V CDR1 and CDR2: MNHEY, SMNVEV (reference sequence). CDR3 length equals 13 residues. The ends were cut back, 3 bases at V and 2 bases at J, with 8 bases in the middle. Here the CDR3 DNA reads TGTGCCAGCAGTTTGGGCCCCGCCTACGAGCAGTACTTC. It encodes CASSLGPAYEQYF.

The chain employs TRBV15 and TRBJ1-2; tentatively, D is TRBD1 (6 bases). Trimming removed 0 bases from V and 6 bases from J, with 14 bases in between. The CDR3 consists of 15 residues. Germline CDR1 LNHNV, CDR2 YYDKDF (reference sequence). CDR3: CATSRDGGPGDGYTF. The CDR3 nucleotides are TGTGCCACCAGCAGAGATGGGGGCCCAGGGGATGGCTACACCTTC.

The chain combines TRBV7-2 with TRBJ1-3; D possibly corresponds to TRBD1 (5 bases). Trimming left V 0 bases short and J 0 bases short, with 12 bases between. From germline, CDR1 is SGHTA and CDR2 FQGNSA. The CDR3 sequence is 17 residues long. CDR3 amino acids: CASSLAAGSTSGNTIYF. Here the CDR3 DNA reads TGTGCCAGCAGCTTAGCAGCAGGGTCGACCTCTGGAAACACCATATATTTT.

The chain uses TRBV4-2 and TRBJ1-5, with a weak D call TRBD1 (6 bases). The CDR3 runs 15 residues. V lost 7 bases to trimming and J lost 7 bases, with 20 bases between them. Germline V gene sequence: CDR1 LGHNA, CDR2 YNFKEQ. CDR3 sequence: CASMASDSSGQPQHF. CDR3 coding DNA: TGTGCCAGCATGGCATCGGACAGCTCTGGGCAGCCCCAGCATTTT.

The chain recombines TRBV30 with TRBJ2-7, with 8 bases lining up with TRBD2. Looked up from germline, CDR1 is GTSNPN and CDR2 is SVGIG (reference sequence). CDR3 length: 15 residues. J gave up 5 bases and V 0 bases, and 9 bases lay outside the gene matches. The CDR3 spells CAWSVGGLVGHEQYF. The CDR3 bases are TGTGCCTGGAGTGTAGGGGGACTAGTGGGTCACGAGCAGTACTTC. The whole variable domain, remainder taken from reference TRBV30 and TRBJ2-7, is SQTIHQWPATLVQPVGSPLSLECTVEGTSNPNLYWYRQAAGRGLQLLFYSVGIGQISSEVPQNLSASRPQDRQFILSSKKLLLSDSGFYLCAWSVGGLVGHEQYFGPGTRLTVT.

This clone was counted only a few times. The chain is built from TRBV7-3 and TRBJ1-1; 7 bases match TRBD1. CDR1 SGHTA and CDR2 FQGTGA come from the germline V gene. The length of the CDR3 is 14 residues. Trimming took 4 bases from V and 2 from J; bases not matched to a gene: 4. The CDR3 here is CASSSGTANTEAFF. Here the CDR3 DNA reads TGTGCCAGCAGCTCTGGGACAGCCAACACTGAAGCTTTCTTT.